This TCR beta chain stems from a study of T cell changes during pregnancy in multiple sclerosis (dated by TCRdb to the late 2010s). About the study as a whole: Changes in the T cell repertoire over the course of pregnancy were examined in this study in women with multiple sclerosis.

Remarks on this clone: What this receptor recognizes is not known. The sample holds no much larger clone one base away, and base qualities are not on file.

Libraries came from the immunoSEQ multiplex PCR assay. TCRdb carries this immuneACCESS record with in-frame sequences only. Its versions omit some clonotypes, under half of them owing to an unresolved V gene in the studies checked, with the rest unexplained. Present in this sample are more than 25,000 clones, about 91% of which were seen just once. Under 5% of the sample is in the top ten clones. Trimming removed 6 bases from V and 4 bases from J; the gene matches leave 5 bases unexplained. The CDR1 and CDR2 encoded by the germline V gene (reference sequence) are LNHNV and YYDKDF. From cysteine to phenylalanine, the CDR3 is 14 amino acids long. This entry keeps only the CDR3 DNA: 42 bases, framed from base 1.

The sequence derives from a female donor in good health, enrolled as a control in a pregnancy study. The chain employs TRBV15 and TRBJ1-2, with 10 junctional bases fitting TRBD1. Here the sequenced sample was peripheral blood, taken in the first trimester of pregnancy. Here is the DNA: TGTGCCACCAGTCCTGACAGGGGGCCCTATGGCTACACCTTC. It translates as CATSPDRGPYGYTF. This CDR3, with the reference TRBV15 and TRBJ1-2 proteins standing in past its ends, gives the full variable domain DAMVIQNPRYQVTQFGKPVTLSCSQTLNHNVMYWYQQKSSQAPKLLFHYYDKDFNNEADTPDNFQSRRPNTSFCFLDIRSPGLGDTAMYLCATSPDRGPYGYTFGSGTRLTVV.